Below are 30 T cell receptor beta chains sequenced from a single sample in a study of T cell repertoires in ileal Crohn's disease. The table came from immunoSEQ multiplex PCR; TCRdb's copy has only in-frame clones and leaves some out. Found here are some 17,000 clones, around 76% of them singletons; the top ten hold approximately 3.9%. Time point described: inflamed ileum from the surgical specimen. The sample taken for sequencing was ileal tissue. The origin of the receptors is an adult with Crohn's disease.

The rearrangement links TRBV5-1 to TRBJ1-2, with a tentative D call TRBD1 (5 bases). The CDR3 is made up of 13 amino acids. Trimming cost V 4 bases and J 6 bases, with 13 bases left between them. Germline V gene data show CDR1 as SGHRS and CDR2 as YFSETQ. The CDR3 loop reads CASSAGQSHGYTF. CDR3 in DNA: TGCGCCAGCAGCGCCGGACAATCGCATGGCTACACCTTC. The variable domain in full, completed from reference TRBV5-1 and TRBJ1-2, reads KAGVTQTPRYLIKTRGQQVTLSCSPISGHRSVSWYQQTPGQGLQFLFEYFSETQRNKGNFPGRFSGRQFSNSRSEMNVSTLELGDSALYLCASSAGQSHGYTFGSGTRLTVV.

This chain connects TRBV7-8 to TRBJ2-5; 7 bases fit TRBD1. Germline V CDR1 and CDR2: SGHVS, FQNEAQ. After removal of 1 base from V and 5 bases from J, the junction contained 4 bases not matched to a gene. This CDR3 spans 14 amino acids. The CDR3 loop reads CASSLGGGYETQYF. The CDR3 DNA follows: TGTGCCAGCAGCTTAGGAGGGGGCTATGAGACCCAGTACTTC. The full variable domain, rest sourced from reference TRBV7-8 and TRBJ2-5, is GAGVSQSPRYKVAKRGQDVALRCDPISGHVSLFWYQQALGQGPEFLTYFQNEAQLDKSGLPSDRFFAERPEGSVSTLKIQRTQQEDSAVYLCASSLGGGYETQYFGPGTRLLVL.

The CDR3 nucleotides are TGTGCCAGCAGCGTGGGATTATCCGAGCAGTACTTC. Translated: CASSVGLSEQYF. The chain uses TRBV5-6 and TRBJ2-7; no firm D call. Germline loops: CDR1 SGHDT, CDR2 YYEEEE. Trimming removed 4 bases at V and 6 bases at J, with 11 bases between. The CDR3 consists of 12 residues. The variable domain in full, with the rest retrieved from reference TRBV5-6 and TRBJ2-7, is DAGVTQSPTHLIKTRGQQVTLRCSPKSGHDTVSWYQQALGQGPQFIFQYYEEEERQRGNFPDRFSGHQFPNYSSELNVNALLLGDSALYLCASSVGLSEQYFGPGTRLTVT.

The CDR3 is CASSKSTDTENTGELFF. The CDR3 nucleotides read TGTGCCAGCAGCAAATCCACGGACACCGAGAACACCGGGGAGCTGTTTTTT. The chain couples TRBV21-1 to TRBJ2-2; the D segment call TRBD1 is taken from the table without a DNA check. TRBV21-1 is a recognized pseudogene. The CDR3 covers 17 residues.

The chain joins TRBV5-1 to TRBJ1-2, with TRBD1 identical over 7 bases. V shed 4 bases, J shed 8 bases, and the junction held 17 bases outside the gene matches. The CDR3 is made up of 16 amino acids. Per the germline V gene, CDR1 is SGHRS and CDR2 is YFSETQ. DNA for the CDR3: TGCGCCAGCAGCCCGGCGGGACAGACACGGATGGGCGGCTACACCTTC. Translating gives CASSPAGQTRMGGYTF.

V usage is TRBV10-3 and J usage is TRBJ1-3; no clear D gene. The length of the CDR3 is 11 residues. Trimming stripped 10 bases from V and 3 bases from J, with 7 bases between. In germline, CDR1 is ENHRY, CDR2 SYGVKD. Here the CDR3 reads CASTIGNTIYF. CDR3 bases: TGTGCCAGTACAATTGGAAACACCATATATTTT.

The chain is built from TRBV27 and TRBJ2-7; TRBD2 matches 12 bases. The J segment lost 3 bases and the V segment lost 5 bases, leaving 2 bases of the junction unmatched. The CDR3 spans 14 residues. Germline values: CDR1 MNHEY, CDR2 SMNVEV (reference sequence). For the CDR3, the DNA is TGTGCCAGCAGTCAGACTAGCGGGGGCTACGAGCAGTACTTC. Translated, it gives CASSQTSGGYEQYF.

The V call is TRBV28, the J call TRBJ1-4, with D tentatively TRBD1 (6 bases). Trimming shortened V by 8 bases and J by 8 bases, and 21 bases separated the two germline ends. Germline loops: CDR1 MDHEN, CDR2 SYDVKM. This CDR3 has 15 residues. CDR3 region: CASGGGTDLREKLFF. CDR3 in DNA: TGTGCCAGCGGGGGCGGAACAGACCTAAGGGAAAAACTGTTTTTT.

Regarding this clone: Germline is not matched at one junction end, which may reflect a read error. The V call is TRBV27, the J call TRBJ2-5, with 14 bases matching TRBD2. CDR3 length equals 14 residues. Germline assignment: CDR1 MNHEY and CDR2 SMNVEV (reference sequence). Here the CDR3 reads CASSPRLAGGPSDF. In DNA form, the CDR3 reads TGTGCCAGCAGTCCACGACTAGCGGGAGGGCCCTCCGACTTC.

The chain uses TRBV29-1 and TRBJ2-4, with 9 bases that match TRBD1. Per the germline V gene, CDR1 is SQVTM and CDR2 is ANQGSEA. There are 14 residues in the CDR3. J was trimmed by 5 bases and V by 4 bases; bases with no gene match: 6. CDR3 nucleotides: TGCAGCGTTGTGCCGGGACAGGGAGAAAACATTCAGTACTTC. Encoded protein: CSVVPGQGENIQYF.

The chain recombines TRBV5-1 with TRBJ1-2; TRBD1 agrees at 9 bases. Germline CDR1 and CDR2: SGHRS and YFSETQ. J gave up 7 bases and V 4 bases, and 5 bases lay outside the gene matches. The CDR3 spans 13 residues. The CDR3 DNA reads TGCGCCAGCAGCAAGGACAGGGGTCGTGGCTACACCTTC. Translating it yields CASSKDRGRGYTF.

This sequence joins TRBV4-1 and TRBJ1-4; D is possibly TRBD1 (5 bases). Deletions cut 1 base from V and 5 bases from J, with 11 bases between. Germline V gene data show CDR1 as MGHRA and CDR2 as YSYEKL. The CDR3 runs 15 residues. Here the CDR3 DNA reads TGCGCCAGCAGCCAAGGGAGGGGATTAAATGAAAAACTGTTTTTT. Its protein is CASSQGRGLNEKLFF.

The CDR3 DNA is TGTGCCAGCAGTTCAGGACAGACCTCCTACGAGCAGTACTTC. Translation: CASSSGQTSYEQYF. V is TRBV9 and J is TRBJ2-7, with D possibly matching TRBD1 (6 bases). This CDR3 spans 14 amino acids. The V gene lost 5 bases and the J gene lost 0 bases, with 12 bases spanning the gap. Germline assignment: CDR1 SGDLS and CDR2 YYNGEE.

The rearrangement links TRBV6-1 to TRBJ2-7; 8 bases fit TRBD1. Germline CDR1 is MNHNS and CDR2 is SASEGT. This CDR3 contains 14 residues. The V gene end was trimmed by 5 bases and the J gene end by 2 bases; junction bases not matched to a gene: 5. The CDR3 coding sequence is TGTGCCAGCAGTCCCCGGACAGGGACCTACGAGCAGTACTTC. As protein: CASSPRTGTYEQYF.

As for this clone: A read error may produce the germline difference seen at one junction end. The chain links TRBV28 to TRBJ2-7, with TRBD1 matching 9 bases. Germline CDR1 and CDR2: MDHEN and SYDVKM. The CDR3 is 12 amino acids. This chain's CDR3 is CASSPVTGGSHF. CDR3 sequence (DNA): TGTGCCAGCAGTCCAGTAACAGGGGGCTCCCACTTC.

The chain recombines TRBV6-5 with TRBJ2-2; D possibly uses TRBD1 or TRBD2 (5 bases each). The germline V and J ends were trimmed by 6 bases and 4 bases, with 6 bases remaining between them. CDR3 length equals 12 residues. The germline gives CDR1 MNHEY, CDR2 SVGAGI. In DNA form, the CDR3 reads TGTGCCAGCAGGAGGGGCACCGGGGAGCTGTTTTTT. Protein sequence: CASRRGTGELFF.

The chain couples TRBV27 to TRBJ2-3, with no clear D. The germline V and J ends were trimmed by 7 bases and 0 bases, with 20 bases remaining between them. CDR1 and CDR2 (germline): MNHEY, SMNVEV (reference sequence). The CDR3 sequence is 17 residues long. CDR3: CASTPPALERSTDTQYF. For the CDR3, the DNA is TGTGCCAGCACCCCACCGGCCCTAGAACGGAGCACAGATACGCAGTATTTT.

The V gene is TRBV27, the J gene TRBJ2-1, with 7 bases lining up with TRBD2. The CDR3 loop spans 17 amino acids. The germline V gene has CDR1 MNHEY and CDR2 SMNVEV (reference sequence). V was pared by 5 bases and J by 6 bases, with 16 bases of the junction left unmatched. CDR3 nucleotides: TGTGCCAGCAGTCCCGACCTCTGGACTAGGGGTTTCAATGAGCAGTTCTTC. Protein product: CASSPDLWTRGFNEQFF.

The chain links TRBV25-1 to TRBJ1-1; D possibly corresponds to TRBD1 (5 bases). The CDR3 loop spans 12 amino acids. Germline-derived CDR1 and CDR2 are MGHDK and SYGVNS. V lost 5 bases and J 4 bases, leaving 8 bases between the germline ends. CDR3 sequence: CASSWGGTEAFF. CDR3 nucleotides: TGTGCCAGCAGTTGGGGGGGCACTGAAGCTTTCTTT.

This clone was picked up a small number of times. V and J are TRBV5-1 and TRBJ1-3; weak D call: TRBD1 (6 bases). Germline CDR1 and CDR2: SGHRS and YFSETQ. There are 16 residues in the CDR3. Trimming removed 0 bases from V and 0 bases from J, with 10 bases in between. The CDR3 region has the DNA TGCGCCAGCAGCTTGGGGTACAGGGCCTCTGGAAACACCATATATTTT. Residues: CASSLGYRASGNTIYF.

This clone is medium-sized within its sample. The V and J genes are TRBV11-2 and TRBJ2-1, with TRBD2 matching 11 bases. This CDR3 has 17 residues. Per germline, CDR1 SGHAT and CDR2 FQNNGV. V was pared by 7 bases and J by 4 bases, with 12 bases of the junction left unmatched. The CDR3 loop is CASTLGPLAGGYNEQFF. The CDR3 DNA is TGTGCCAGCACCCTAGGCCCGCTAGCGGGAGGTTACAATGAGCAGTTCTTC. Full variable domain (missing parts from reference TRBV11-2 and TRBJ2-1): EAGVAQSPRYKIIEKRQSVAFWCNPISGHATLYWYQQILGQGPKLLIQFQNNGVVDDSQLPKDRFSAERLKGVDSTLKIQPAKLEDSAVYLCASTLGPLAGGYNEQFFGPGTRLTVL.

This clone was seen more than once but under ten times. The rearrangement joins TRBV12-5 to TRBJ2-5, with D hard to call. The length of the CDR3 is 13 residues. Germline V gives CDR1 LGHNT, CDR2 FRNRAP. Trimming cost V 3 bases and J 2 bases, with 7 bases left between them. For the CDR3, the DNA is TGTGCTAGTGGTTTCCGGATTCAAGAGACCCAGTACTTC. Its protein product is CASGFRIQETQYF.

This rearrangement joins TRBV28 to TRBJ2-7; D ambiguous. Trimming removed 6 bases from V and 5 bases from J, with 11 bases in between. The germline gives CDR1 MDHEN, CDR2 SYDVKM. The CDR3 spans 12 residues. CDR3 sequence: CASSPIGNEQYF. The CDR3 region has the DNA TGTGCCAGCAGCCCTATTGGGAACGAGCAGTACTTC.

The table lists this clone with a count of one. The rearrangement uses TRBV28 and TRBJ2-7; TRBD1 aligns across 9 bases. V lost 4 bases to trimming and J lost 0 bases; unmatched junction nucleotides: 13. Per germline, CDR1 MDHEN and CDR2 SYDVKM. There are 18 residues in the CDR3. The CDR3 nucleotides read TGTGCCAGCAGTTCCGCATCCCCGGGACAGGGTCTCTCCTACGAGCAGTACTTC. Protein: CASSSASPGQGLSYEQYF.

The rearrangement links TRBV5-4 to TRBJ2-7; 10 bases fit TRBD2. CDR3 length equals 14 residues. The J segment lost 4 bases and the V segment lost 3 bases, leaving 4 bases of the junction unmatched. The germline gives CDR1 SGHNT, CDR2 YYREEE (reference sequence). CDR3 sequence reads: CASSSSGSTYEQYF. The CDR3 coding sequence is TGTGCCAGCAGCTCTAGCGGGAGTACATACGAGCAGTACTTC.

This clone qualifies as medium-sized. The V gene is TRBV6-1, the J gene TRBJ1-5; 8 positions agree with TRBD1. This CDR3 is built from 15 residues. CDR1 is MNHNS, CDR2 SASEGT, per germline. Germline trimming cut 8 bases from V and 7 bases from J; bases unmatched to any gene: 13. The CDR3 spells CASRISQGAGQPQHF. The CDR3 nucleotides are TGTGCCAGCCGAATAAGTCAGGGGGCCGGGCAGCCCCAGCATTTT.

The rearrangement uses TRBV6-1 and TRBJ2-2; no firm D call. The CDR3 extends over 14 amino acids. Germline assignment: CDR1 MNHNS and CDR2 SASEGT. V lost 8 bases and J 5 bases, leaving 15 bases between the germline ends. CDR3 region: CASLGRAPTGELFF. The CDR3 DNA sequence: TGTGCCAGCTTGGGCCGTGCCCCTACCGGGGAGCTGTTTTTT.

This clone was seen only once. V usage is TRBV5-6 and J usage is TRBJ2-7; 9 nucleotides agree with TRBD2. The CDR3 consists of 15 residues. Germline CDR1 is SGHDT and CDR2 is YYEEEE. V was pared by 0 bases and J by 2 bases, with 3 bases of the junction left unmatched. The DNA for the CDR3 is TGTGCCAGCAGCTTGGATGCGGGGGGGCCCTACGAGCAGTACTTC. This gives the protein CASSLDAGGPYEQYF.

The chain joins TRBV6-4 to TRBJ2-3; the match to TRBD2 covers 13 bases. The V gene's germline CDR1 is MRHNA and CDR2 SNTAGT. V trimming: 4 bases; J trimming: 1 base; junction bases outside the gene matches: 2. The CDR3 length is 16 residues. The chain's CDR3 is CASSAGTSGGTDTQYF. CDR3 coding DNA: TGTGCCAGCAGTGCCGGGACTAGCGGGGGCACAGATACGCAGTATTTT.

This chain joins TRBV28 and TRBJ2-7; no firm D call. CDR1 is MDHEN and CDR2 is SYDVKM in the germline V gene. V shed 5 bases and J shed 5 bases, with 13 bases lying between them. CDR3 size: 13 residues. The CDR3 sequence is CASSPAPRDEQYF. CDR3 in DNA: TGTGCCAGCAGTCCCGCCCCTCGGGACGAGCAGTACTTC.